This T cell receptor beta chain was observed in a study of T cells in Graves' hyperthyroidism and ophthalmopathy. Researchers amplified the TCR beta CDR3 regions from RNA transcripts. The HTBI primer set was used in a first-round RT-PCR of the TCR CDR3. TCRdb analysed the multiplex PCR reads with MiXCR anew, one entry per CDR3 protein. Of hundreds of thousands of distinct CDR3 sequences listed, 14% were seen once; the top ten hold more than 8.5%. Stable Graves' hyperthyroidism meant no ophthalmopathy progression within 18 months. Recently diagnosed hyperthyroidism of less than 2 months' duration affected patients aged 18 to 65. Criteria for exclusion of patients were uncontrolled infection, other autoimmune disease, pregnancy or lactation. V dropped 0 bases and J dropped 8 bases, with 8 bases sitting between them. Germline V lookup: CDR1 MNHEY, CDR2 SMNVEV (reference sequence). This CDR3 contains 12 residues.

This clonotype was seen many times. The chain links TRBV27 to TRBJ2-7; unclear D gene. This receptor was obtained from a woman aged 18-30 years with Graves' hyperthyroidism. The sequenced sample consisted of blood. This CDR3 reads CASSLSSGQQYF. DNA for the CDR3: TGTGCCAGCAGTTTATCGTCCGGACAGCAGTACTTC.